Listed here is a single TCR beta chain. Which antigen it targets is not known. The sample holds no much larger clone one base away, and base qualities are not on file. The sample comes from a study of T cell changes during pregnancy in multiple sclerosis (dated 2019 in TCRdb). As for the study more broadly: Changes in the T cell repertoire over the course of pregnancy were examined in this study in women with multiple sclerosis.

Library prep was done by the immunoSEQ multiplex PCR assay. Imported from immuneACCESS, the table was reduced by TCRdb to in-frame sequences with V and J called. These copies leave out some clones; in studies compared against another copy, an unresolved V gene accounts for under half, and the cause of the remainder is not known. A total of approximately 45,000 clones appear in this sample, 80% to 95% of them only once. The top ten clonotypes cover roughly 0.67% of the sample. From the germline V gene, CDR1 is SGHRS and CDR2 is YFSETQ. V is reduced by 2 bases and J by 4 bases, leaving a spacing of 12 bases between them. The CDR3, from cysteine to phenylalanine, totals 14 residues. Only the CDR3 DNA is retained, 42 bases long and in frame from the first base.

The sample here was CD4+ T cells from peripheral blood mononuclear cells, taken in the first trimester of pregnancy. The clonotype comes from a female donor with multiple sclerosis, enrolled in a pregnancy study. The V gene is TRBV5-1 and the J gene is TRBJ2-5; the best D guess is TRBD2, with 6 bases matching. In nucleotide form, the sequence is TGCGCCAGCAGCTTAAGGGACTTTAGAGAGACCCAGTACTTC. It translates as CASSLRDFRETQYF.